This T cell receptor (beta chain) was sequenced during a study of patients and donors after allogeneic stem cell transplantation. This clonotype was detected once. Using its own MiXCR run on the RT-PCR reads, TCRdb lists one record per CDR3 protein. The sample consists of around 200,000 distinct CDR3 sequences, around two fifths of them appearing once. The CDR3 has 14 amino acids. Germline CDR1 and CDR2: SGHTA and FQGTGA. V dropped 0 bases and J dropped 8 bases, with 11 bases sitting between them. This TCR was sampled from a human donor who was either an allogeneic HSCT recipient or a stem cell or donor lymphocyte infusion donor (not recorded which). It is not recorded whose cells these are; they may come from a transplant donor. The chain uses TRBV7-3 and TRBJ2-4; D might be TRBD1 (7 bases). Sequenced sample: blood, either unsorted or a sorted T cell fraction (not recorded which). This CDR3 reads CASSLTAGTDIQYF. The CDR3 DNA follows: TGTGCCAGCAGCTTAACGGCGGGGACAGACATTCAGTACTTC.